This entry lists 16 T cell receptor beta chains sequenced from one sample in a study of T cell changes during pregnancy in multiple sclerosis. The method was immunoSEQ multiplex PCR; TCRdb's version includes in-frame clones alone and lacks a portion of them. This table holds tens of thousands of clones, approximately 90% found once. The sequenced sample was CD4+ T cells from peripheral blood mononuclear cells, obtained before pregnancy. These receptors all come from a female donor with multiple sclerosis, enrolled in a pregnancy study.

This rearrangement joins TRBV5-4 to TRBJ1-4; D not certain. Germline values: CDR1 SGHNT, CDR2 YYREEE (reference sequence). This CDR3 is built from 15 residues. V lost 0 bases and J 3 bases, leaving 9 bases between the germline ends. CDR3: CASSLVSGPNEKLFF. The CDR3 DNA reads TGTGCCAGCAGCTTGGTATCCGGTCCTAATGAAAAACTGTTTTTT.

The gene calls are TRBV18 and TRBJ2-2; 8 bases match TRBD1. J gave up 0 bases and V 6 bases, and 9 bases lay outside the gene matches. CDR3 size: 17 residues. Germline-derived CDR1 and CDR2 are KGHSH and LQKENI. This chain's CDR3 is CASSPMGTGTNTGELFF. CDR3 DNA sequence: TGTGCCAGCTCCCCGATGGGGACAGGAACGAACACCGGGGAGCTGTTTTTT.

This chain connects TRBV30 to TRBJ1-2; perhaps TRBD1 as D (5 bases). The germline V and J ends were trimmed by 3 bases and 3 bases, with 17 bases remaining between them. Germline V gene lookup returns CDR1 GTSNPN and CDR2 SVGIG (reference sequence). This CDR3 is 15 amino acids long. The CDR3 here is CAWSYPGLNYYGYTF. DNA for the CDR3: TGTGCCTGGAGCTATCCGGGACTGAATTACTATGGCTACACCTTC.

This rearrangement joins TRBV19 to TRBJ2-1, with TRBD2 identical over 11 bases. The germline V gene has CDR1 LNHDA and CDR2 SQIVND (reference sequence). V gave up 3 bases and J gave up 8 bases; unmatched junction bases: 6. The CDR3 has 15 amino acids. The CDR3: CASSIGLAGKDEQFF. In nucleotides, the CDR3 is TGTGCCAGTAGTATCGGACTAGCGGGTAAAGATGAGCAGTTCTTC.

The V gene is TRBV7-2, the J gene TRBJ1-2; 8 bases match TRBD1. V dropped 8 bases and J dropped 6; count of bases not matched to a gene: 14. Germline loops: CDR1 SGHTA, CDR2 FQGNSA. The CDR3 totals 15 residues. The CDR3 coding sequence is TGTGCCAGCCACATTTCAGGGGGCCTCTTGAATGGCTACACCTTC. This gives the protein CASHISGGLLNGYTF.

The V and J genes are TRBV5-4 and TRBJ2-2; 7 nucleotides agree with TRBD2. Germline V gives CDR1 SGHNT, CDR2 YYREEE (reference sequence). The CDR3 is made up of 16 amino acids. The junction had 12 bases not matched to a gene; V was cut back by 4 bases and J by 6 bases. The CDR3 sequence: CASSPGGIRVAGELFF. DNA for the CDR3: TGTGCCAGCAGCCCGGGAGGTATCAGGGTCGCCGGGGAGCTGTTTTTT.

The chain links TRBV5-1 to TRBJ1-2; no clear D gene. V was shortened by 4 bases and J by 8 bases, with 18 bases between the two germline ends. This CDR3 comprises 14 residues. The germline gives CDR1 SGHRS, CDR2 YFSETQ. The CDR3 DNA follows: TGCGCCAGCAGCCCAACGTCGGGGATGGGGGGCTACACCTTC. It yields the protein CASSPTSGMGGYTF.

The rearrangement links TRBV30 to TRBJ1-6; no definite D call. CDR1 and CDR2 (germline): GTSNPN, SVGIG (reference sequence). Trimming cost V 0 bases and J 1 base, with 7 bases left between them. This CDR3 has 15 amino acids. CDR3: CAWSVHVSYNSPLHF. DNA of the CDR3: TGTGCCTGGAGTGTACACGTGTCCTATAATTCACCCCTCCACTTT.

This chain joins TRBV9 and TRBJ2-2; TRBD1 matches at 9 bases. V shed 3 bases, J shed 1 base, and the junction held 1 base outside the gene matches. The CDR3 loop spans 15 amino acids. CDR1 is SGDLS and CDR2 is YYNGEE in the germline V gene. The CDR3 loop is CASSADRGNTGELFF. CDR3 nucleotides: TGTGCCAGCAGCGCGGACAGGGGGAACACCGGGGAGCTGTTTTTT.

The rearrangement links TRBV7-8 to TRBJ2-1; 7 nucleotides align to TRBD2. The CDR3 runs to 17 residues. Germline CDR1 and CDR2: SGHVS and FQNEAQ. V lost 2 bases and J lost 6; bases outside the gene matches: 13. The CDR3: CASSLWRLALGSNEQFF. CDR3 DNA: TGTGCCAGCAGCTTATGGAGACTAGCTCTGGGGTCCAATGAGCAGTTCTTC.

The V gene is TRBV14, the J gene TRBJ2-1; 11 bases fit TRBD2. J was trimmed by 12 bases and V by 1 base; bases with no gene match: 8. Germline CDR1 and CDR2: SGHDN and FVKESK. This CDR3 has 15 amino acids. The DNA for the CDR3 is TGTGCCAGCAGCCAAGTGTCTAGCGGGAGGTCCGGGCAGTTCTTC. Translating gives CASSQVSSGRSGQFF.

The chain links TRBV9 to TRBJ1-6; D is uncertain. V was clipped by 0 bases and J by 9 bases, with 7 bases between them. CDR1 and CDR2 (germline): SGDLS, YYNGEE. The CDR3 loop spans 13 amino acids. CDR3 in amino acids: CASSVDPSSPLHF. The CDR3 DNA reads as TGTGCCAGCAGCGTAGACCCGAGTTCACCCCTCCACTTT. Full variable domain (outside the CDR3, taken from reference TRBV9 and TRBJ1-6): DSGVTQTPKHLITATGQRVTLRCSPRSGDLSVYWYQQSLDQGLQFLIQYYNGEERAKGNILERFSAQQFPDLHSELNLSSLELGDSALYFCASSVDPSSPLHFGNGTRLTVT.

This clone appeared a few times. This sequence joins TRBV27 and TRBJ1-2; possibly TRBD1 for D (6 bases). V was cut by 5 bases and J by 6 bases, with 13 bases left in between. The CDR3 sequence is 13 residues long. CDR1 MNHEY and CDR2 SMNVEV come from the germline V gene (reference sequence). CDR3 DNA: TGTGCCAGCAGTAAACAGGGCGTTGATGGCTACACCTTC. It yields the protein CASSKQGVDGYTF.

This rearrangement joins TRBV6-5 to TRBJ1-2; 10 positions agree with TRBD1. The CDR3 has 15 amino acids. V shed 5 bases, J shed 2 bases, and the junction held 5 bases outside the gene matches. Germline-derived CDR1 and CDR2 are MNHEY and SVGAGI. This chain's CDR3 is CASSKPGQGNYGYTF. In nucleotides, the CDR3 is TGTGCCAGCAGTAAACCGGGACAGGGGAACTATGGCTACACCTTC.

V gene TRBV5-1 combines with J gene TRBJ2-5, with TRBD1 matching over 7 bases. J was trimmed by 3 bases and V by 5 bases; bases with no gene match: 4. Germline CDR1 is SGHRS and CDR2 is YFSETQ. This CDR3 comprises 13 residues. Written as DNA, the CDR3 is TGCGCCAGCAGTGGGACAGTAAAAGAGACCCAGTACTTC. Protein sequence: CASSGTVKETQYF.

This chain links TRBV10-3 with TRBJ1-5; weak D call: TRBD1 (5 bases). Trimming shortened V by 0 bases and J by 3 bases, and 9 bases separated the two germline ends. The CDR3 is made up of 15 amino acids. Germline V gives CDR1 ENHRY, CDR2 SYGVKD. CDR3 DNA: TGTGCCATCAGTGAGTCCAGGGAAGCCAATCAGCCCCAGCATTTT. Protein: CAISESREANQPQHF.